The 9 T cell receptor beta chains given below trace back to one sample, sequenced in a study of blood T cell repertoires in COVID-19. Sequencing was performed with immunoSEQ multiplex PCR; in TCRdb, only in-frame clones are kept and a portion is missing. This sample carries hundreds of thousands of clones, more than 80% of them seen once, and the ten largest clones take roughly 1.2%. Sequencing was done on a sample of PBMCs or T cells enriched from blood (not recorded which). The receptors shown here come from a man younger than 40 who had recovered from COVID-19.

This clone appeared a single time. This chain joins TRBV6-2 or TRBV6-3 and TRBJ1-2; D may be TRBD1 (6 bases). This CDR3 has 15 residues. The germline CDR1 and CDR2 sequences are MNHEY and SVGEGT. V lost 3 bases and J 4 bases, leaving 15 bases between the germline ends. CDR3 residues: CASSYYGTLGYGYTF. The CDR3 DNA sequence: TGTGCCAGCAGTTATTATGGGACACTCGGCTATGGCTACACCTTC.

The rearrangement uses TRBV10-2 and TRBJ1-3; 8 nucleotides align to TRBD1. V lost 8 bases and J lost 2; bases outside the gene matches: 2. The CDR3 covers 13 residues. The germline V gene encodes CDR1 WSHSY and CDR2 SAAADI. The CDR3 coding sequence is TGCGCCAGCGGACAGGGTCCTGGAAACACCATATATTTT. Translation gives CASGQGPGNTIYF.

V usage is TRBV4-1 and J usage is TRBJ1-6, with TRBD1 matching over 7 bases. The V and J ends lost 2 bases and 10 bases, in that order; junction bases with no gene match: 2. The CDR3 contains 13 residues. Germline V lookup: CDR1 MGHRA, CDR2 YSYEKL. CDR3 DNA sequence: TGCGCCAGCAGCCAAACAGGGGTCTCACCCCTCCACTTT. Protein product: CASSQTGVSPLHF.

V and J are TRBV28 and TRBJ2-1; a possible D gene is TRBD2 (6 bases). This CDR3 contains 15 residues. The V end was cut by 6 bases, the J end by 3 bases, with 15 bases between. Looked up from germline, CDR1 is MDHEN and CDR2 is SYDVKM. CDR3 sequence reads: CASRSGLAYYNEQFF. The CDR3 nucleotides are TGTGCCAGCAGGTCAGGCCTAGCGTACTACAATGAGCAGTTCTTC.

CDR3 nucleotides: TGTGCCAGCTCACAAGCACCCCCGACAGTAACCAACCCTACCTACGAGCAGTACTTC. As protein: CASSQAPPTVTNPTYEQYF. This chain uses TRBV18 with TRBJ2-7; D may be TRBD1 (5 bases). V lost 4 bases and J 2 bases, leaving 27 bases between the germline ends. The CDR3 is 19 residues long. Germline V CDR1 and CDR2: KGHSH, LQKENI.

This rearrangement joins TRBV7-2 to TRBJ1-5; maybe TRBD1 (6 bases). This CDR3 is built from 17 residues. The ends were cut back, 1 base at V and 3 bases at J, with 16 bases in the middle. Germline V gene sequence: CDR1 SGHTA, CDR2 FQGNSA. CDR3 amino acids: CASSLGRDTLNNQPQHF. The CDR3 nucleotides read TGTGCCAGCAGCTTAGGCCGGGACACCCTAAACAATCAGCCCCAGCATTTT.

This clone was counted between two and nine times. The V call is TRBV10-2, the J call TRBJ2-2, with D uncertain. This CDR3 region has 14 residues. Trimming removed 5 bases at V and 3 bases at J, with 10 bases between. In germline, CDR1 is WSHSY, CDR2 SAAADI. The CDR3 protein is CASSSLSYTGELFF. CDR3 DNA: TGCGCCAGCAGTTCTCTATCGTACACCGGGGAGCTGTTTTTT.

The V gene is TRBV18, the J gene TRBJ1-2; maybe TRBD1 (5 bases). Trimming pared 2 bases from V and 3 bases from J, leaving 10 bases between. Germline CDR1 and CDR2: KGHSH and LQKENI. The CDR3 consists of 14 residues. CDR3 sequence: CASSPGRDHYGYTF. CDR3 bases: TGTGCCAGCTCACCAGGCAGGGATCACTATGGCTACACCTTC.

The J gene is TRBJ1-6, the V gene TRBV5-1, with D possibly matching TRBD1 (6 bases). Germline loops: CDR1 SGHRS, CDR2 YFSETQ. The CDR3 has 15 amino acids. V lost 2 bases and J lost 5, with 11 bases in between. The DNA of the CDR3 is TGCGCCAGCAGCTTCGGGACACCAAATAATTCACCCCTCCACTTT. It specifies CASSFGTPNNSPLHF. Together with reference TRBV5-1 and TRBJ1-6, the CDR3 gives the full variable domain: KAGVTQTPRYLIKTRGQQVTLSCSPISGHRSVSWYQQTPGQGLQFLFEYFSETQRNKGNFPGRFSGRQFSNSRSEMNVSTLELGDSALYLCASSFGTPNNSPLHFGNGTRLTVT.